This T cell receptor (beta chain) is from a study of blood T cell repertoires in COVID-19. At the level of the study: Italy, Spain and the United States were the sources of the convalescent and acute COVID-19 samples. From T cells, B-cell-depleted T cells, or PBMCs came the material, which was cDNA or gDNA.

Original methodology: How many nucleated cells were present was estimated from reference gene primer amplification. The table came from immunoSEQ multiplex PCR; TCRdb's copy has only in-frame clones and leaves some out. V and J calls and clone size are copied from that table; D and trimming were computed from the DNA. The table lists about 230,000 clones, over 70% of them singletons. Source material: peripheral blood. The receptor was isolated from a man aged 40-55 years with acute or convalescent COVID-19.

The CDR3 nucleotides are TGTGCCAGCAGCCAAGACGTGGACAGGGTCAGCAATCAGCCCCAGCATTTT. Protein product: CASSQDVDRVSNQPQHF. This sequence joins TRBV4-2 and TRBJ1-5; 8 bases are a match to TRBD1. From germline, CDR1 is LGHNA and CDR2 YNFKEQ. This CDR3 has 17 amino acids. J was trimmed by 1 base and V by 0 bases; bases with no gene match: 5.